Presented here are 5 T cell receptor beta chains from one specimen sequenced in a study of stem cell transplantation in POMP-related autoinflammatory disease. The data were produced by immunoSEQ multiplex PCR, yet TCRdb's version contains in-frame clones alone and is incomplete. The sample has 30,000 or so clones; around 88% are singletons. The sample consisted of CD4+ T cells from PBMCs, taken before stem cell transplantation. The receptors were sampled from a human donor with POMP-related autoinflammation and immune dysregulation (PRAID).

This clone was counted between two and nine times. The chain links TRBV18 to TRBJ1-5, with D possibly TRBD1 on 5 matching bases. The V and J ends lost 3 bases and 4 bases respectively, with 10 bases between them. This CDR3 region has 14 residues. Germline V gene data show CDR1 as KGHSH and CDR2 as LQKENI. CDR3 bases: TGTGCCAGCTCACCCGGGACGGGGAATCAGCCCCAGCATTTT. Protein product: CASSPGTGNQPQHF. Full variable domain (outside the CDR3, taken from reference TRBV18 and TRBJ1-5): NAGVMQNPRHLVRRRGQEARLRCSPMKGHSHVYWYRQLPEEGLKFMVYLQKENIIDESGMPKERFSAEFPKEGPSILRIQQVVRGDSAAYFCASSPGTGNQPQHFGDGTRLSIL.

The chain combines TRBV4-2 with TRBJ1-1, with a tentative D call TRBD1 (5 bases). Germline CDR1 and CDR2: LGHNA and YNFKEQ. V gave up 0 bases and J gave up 5 bases, with 13 bases separating them. This CDR3 has 15 amino acids. The CDR3 nucleotides are TGTGCCAGCAGCCAAGAGGGGGGAAGGAGGACTGAAGCTTTCTTT. Protein sequence: CASSQEGGRRTEAFF.

The genes are TRBV5-1 and TRBJ2-1; 10 bases are a match to TRBD1. Germline V gene data show CDR1 as SGHRS and CDR2 as YFSETQ. This CDR3 comprises 17 residues. With 1 base clipped from V and 2 bases from J, the junction kept 6 bases outside the gene matches. CDR3 sequence: CASSLTGTGVPYNEQFF. DNA for the CDR3: TGCGCCAGCAGCTTGACCGGGACAGGGGTCCCCTACAATGAGCAGTTCTTC.

V is TRBV7-9 and J is TRBJ1-2, with D possibly TRBD1 on 5 matching bases. Deletions cut 10 bases from V and 6 bases from J, with 12 bases between. CDR3 length: 11 amino acids. From germline, CDR1 is SEHNR and CDR2 FQNEAQ (reference sequence). The CDR3: CATQTDHGYTF. The CDR3 DNA sequence: TGTGCCACCCAGACAGACCATGGCTACACCTTC. Together with reference TRBV7-9 and TRBJ1-2, the CDR3 gives the full variable domain: DTGVSQNPRHKITKRGQNVTFRCDPISEHNRLYWYRQTLGQGPEFLTYFQNEAQLEKSRLLSDRFSAERPKGSFSTLEIQRTEQGDSAMYLCATQTDHGYTFGSGTRLTVV.

This clone was seen a few times. The chain employs TRBV6-6 and TRBJ1-2, with D unresolved. This CDR3 has 13 residues. V lost 0 bases and J 8 bases, leaving 10 bases between the germline ends. Germline-derived CDR1 and CDR2 are MNHNY and SVGAGI (reference sequence). Written as DNA, the CDR3 is TGTGCCAGCAGTTACTCGATCGAGAGGGGCTACACCTTC. This sequence encodes CASSYSIERGYTF.